A single T cell receptor (beta chain) is shown here with its context. This clonotype was seen repeatedly, ten times or more. The antigen this receptor binds is unknown. Base qualities are not provided; no much larger clone lies one nucleotide away. cDNA was synthesized by template-switch 5'RACE using a primer carrying a 10-nucleotide random unique molecular identifier by which each TCR transcript was tagged. Every sequencing run covered 15-18 subjects and yielded more than 160 million TCR-beta sequences. The RNeasy kit was used for extraction of total RNA. TCR-beta VDJ regions were amplified with primers for the TCR constant region and the 5'RACE anchor, using the KAPA Real-time Library Amplification kit. Sample indexes and Illumina adaptors were added in a first PCR, after which library yield was increased in a second PCR. After purification with Ampure beads, the TCR product of roughly 650 bp was size-selected on a 2% E-gel SizeSelection system. Before pooling, libraries had their quality checked on a Bioanalyzer, their concentration measured with Qubit, and their quantity determined with the Kapa Library Quantification kit. An Illumina HiSeq 2500 was used to sequence the libraries paired-end at 2 x 150 bp. To increase sequence diversity, roughly 24-31% phiX was spiked into each library pool. As for how the authors treated the data: The UMI-based MiGEC pipeline processed quality-filtered reads and removed over 75% of raw TCR sequences during error correction. IMGT germline references were used for alignment of VDJ genes, and clonotypes were defined by a unique CDR3 amino acid sequence together with V-J genes. Clonal expansion, Shannon diversity and CDR3 relatedness (CalcPairwiseDistances, ClusterSamples) were evaluated with VDJtools, and phylogenetic trees were built with CLCbio workbench. Using coefficient-of-variation modelling across technical triplicates, the study counted a clone as expanded if it had at least 8 unique UMIs. TCRdb handled the public reads itself, with Q25 trimming in fastp and clone calling in MiXCR, and kept productive beta chains. One record per CDR3 amino acid sequence lists the most common genes and DNA. The V and J calls and clone size are TCRdb's, not the authors'. Here the sample has about 78,000 distinct CDR3 sequences; about 5.5% occur a single time. Together, the top ten hold about 2% of the sample.

The data belong to a study of neurological immune-mediated disorders (dated by TCRdb to the late 2010s). In the study overall: Among the roughly 35 multiple sclerosis patients, relapsing-remitting MS accounted for about 31 and secondary progressive MS accounted for 3. Using UMI-based sequencing, the study compared peripheral blood TCR-beta repertoires from patients with HTLV-I-associated myelopathy (HAM/TSP), patients with multiple sclerosis, and healthy controls. The approximately 110 TCR-beta libraries included longitudinal samples, technical triplicates and paired sorted CD4+ and CD8+ T-cell subsets alongside PBMC samples. The cohort included 68 subjects: some 14 with HAM/TSP, around 35 with multiple sclerosis, and about 20 healthy controls.

Results and caveats for the whole study, not just this receptor: No identical CDR3 amino acid sequences were found to be shared among expanded clones across subjects, suggesting that TCR-beta repertoires were private in all groups. The MS cluster showed no association with clinical or MRI features, and the authors stated that larger cohorts are needed. In a phylogenetic analysis, the repertoires of 18 out of 34 MS patients fell into a single cluster of related CDR3 sequences, pointing to a possible signature at the repertoire level. TCR clonal expansion was highest in HAM/TSP patients and lowest in MS patients, with MS patients falling below even healthy controls.

For the unsorted PBMC libraries, 2 million PBMCs were stored in RNAlater at -80 degrees C until RNA extraction and were used to generate the libraries. Multiple sclerosis patients were enrolled in a US clinical protocol evaluating disease progression by magnetic resonance imaging. Peripheral blood was subjected to Ficoll-Hypaque density gradient centrifugation to isolate PBMCs, which were then cryopreserved in liquid nitrogen. From a lookup of the germline V gene (reference sequence), CDR1 and CDR2 are DFQATT and SNEGSKA. Compared with germline, V lacks 5 bases and J lacks 0 bases; bases without a gene match: 5. The CDR3, from cysteine to phenylalanine, totals 14 residues. Only the CDR3 DNA stays, 42 bases, in frame from base 1.

In this chain, TRBV20-1 is recombined with TRBJ1-1; 8 middle bases align to TRBD1. The sequencing sample was made of PBMCs. This receptor was identified in a woman in her thirties with multiple sclerosis. The CDR3 amino acid sequence is: CSAPGQGVNTEAFF. The nucleotides are TGCAGTGCTCCCGGACAGGGTGTGAACACTGAAGCTTTCTTT.